The 17 T cell receptor beta chains below come from one sample, sequenced in a study of CD8+ T cells in alopecia areata. Following RNA extraction, reverse transcription yielded cDNA that acted as the sequencing template. Clones were read by immunoSEQ multiplex PCR, and TCRdb kept only the in-frame ones, dropping some. The data hold approximately 82,000 clones, with roughly half observed a single time. The sample comprised NKG2D-high CD8+ T cells sorted from blood. Receptors originate from a human donor with alopecia areata.

This clone has more than one count but fewer than ten. V gene TRBV30 combines with J gene TRBJ2-1; a weak D match, TRBD2 (5 bases). V lost 6 bases and J 0 bases, leaving 9 bases between the germline ends. The CDR3 consists of 13 residues. CDR1 and CDR2 (germline): GTSNPN, SVGIG (reference sequence). This chain's CDR3 is CACGLVSYNEQFF. The CDR3 DNA reads as TGTGCCTGCGGACTGGTCTCCTACAATGAGCAGTTCTTC.

This chain links TRBV7-2 with TRBJ2-5; 13 bases agree with TRBD2. Germline CDR1 SGHTA, CDR2 FQGNSA. CDR3 length equals 17 residues. With 5 bases clipped from V and 2 bases from J, the junction kept 8 bases outside the gene matches. CDR3 DNA: TGTGCCAGCAGCCGGACTAGCGGGAGTTTACGGCAAGAGACCCAGTACTTC. This encodes CASSRTSGSLRQETQYF. Supplemented by reference TRBV7-2 and TRBJ2-5, the full variable domain reads GAGVSQSPSNKVTEKGKDVELRCDPISGHTALYWYRQSLGQGLEFLIYFQGNSAPDKSGLPSDRFSAERTGGSVSTLTIQRTQQEDSAVYLCASSRTSGSLRQETQYFGPGTRLLVL.

This clone was picked up a small number of times. The chain employs TRBV29-1 and TRBJ2-7; 12 positions agree with TRBD1. V dropped 3 bases and J dropped 5; count of bases not matched to a gene: 8. The V gene's germline CDR1 is SQVTM and CDR2 ANQGSEA. The CDR3 runs 15 residues. The DNA of the CDR3 is TGCAGCGTTGAGGTGGGACAGGGGGCGGTGAACGAGCAGTACTTC. Protein product: CSVEVGQGAVNEQYF.

The V call is TRBV6-5, the J call TRBJ2-7, with D maybe TRBD2 (5 bases). Germline V CDR1 and CDR2: MNHEY, SVGAGI. V was trimmed by 8 bases and J by 0 bases, leaving 11 bases between them. The CDR3 runs 13 residues. CDR3: CASGQEASYEQYF. As DNA, the CDR3 is TGTGCCAGCGGGCAGGAGGCCTCCTACGAGCAGTACTTC.

This clone has a handful of counts. This rearrangement joins TRBV29-1 to TRBJ2-3, with 7 nucleotides matching TRBD1. The CDR3 is made up of 12 amino acids. The ends lost 5 bases at V and 6 bases at J; junction bases unmatched: 5. Germline values: CDR1 SQVTM, CDR2 ANQGSEA. The CDR3, as DNA: TGCAGCGTTTCCGGGACAGTCGATACGCAGTATTTT. This translates into CSVSGTVDTQYF.

The rearrangement joins TRBV30 to TRBJ2-7; the D is unclear. V lost 2 bases, J lost 3 bases, and 14 bases lay in between. This CDR3 comprises 14 residues. Germline V gives CDR1 GTSNPN, CDR2 SVGIG (reference sequence). DNA for the CDR3: TGTGCCTGGAGTCTTGGACGCTCCGGCTACGAGCAGTACTTC. Translated, it gives CAWSLGRSGYEQYF.

The count of this clone is one. V is TRBV7-9 and J is TRBJ2-3; no clear D. Per germline, CDR1 SEHNR and CDR2 FQNEAQ (reference sequence). Trimming shortened V by 2 bases and J by 2 bases, and 8 bases separated the two germline ends. This CDR3 is built from 14 residues. The CDR3 protein is CASSLIQNTDTQYF. In DNA, the CDR3 is TGTGCCAGCAGCTTAATCCAAAACACAGATACGCAGTATTTT.

The chain combines TRBV4-1 with TRBJ2-6; D is possibly TRBD1 (5 bases). Germline V gives CDR1 MGHRA, CDR2 YSYEKL. Trimming stripped 1 base from V and 12 bases from J, with 7 bases between. CDR3 length: 12 amino acids. The CDR3 bases are TGCGCCAGCAGCCAAGGGGGCGCCGTCCTGACTTTC. Translation: CASSQGGAVLTF.

The rearrangement joins TRBV4-1 to TRBJ1-5; D ambiguous. Trimming removed 1 base at V and 1 base at J, with 8 bases between. The CDR3 is 15 amino acids. In germline, CDR1 is MGHRA, CDR2 YSYEKL. In nucleotides, the CDR3 is TGCGCCAGCAGCCAAGGACGGGCGAGCAATCAGCCCCAGCATTTT. The encoded protein is CASSQGRASNQPQHF.

The sample holds one count of this clone. The chain is built from TRBV29-1 and TRBJ2-5; D perhaps matches TRBD2 (6 bases). Germline V gene sequence: CDR1 SQVTM, CDR2 ANQGSEA. V lost 3 bases and J 5 bases, leaving 10 bases between the germline ends. The CDR3 extends over 12 amino acids. CDR3 nucleotide sequence: TGCAGCGTTGAGGTTGGGGGGGAGACCCAGTACTTC. Its translation: CSVEVGGETQYF.

J is TRBJ2-3 and V is TRBV7-6; 13 nucleotides line up with TRBD2. The ends lost 5 bases at V and 4 bases at J; junction bases unmatched: 6. This CDR3 is 16 amino acids long. Germline V gene sequence: CDR1 SGHVS, CDR2 FNYEAQ. CDR3 in DNA: TGTGCCAGCAGCCGTTGGACTAGCGGGGGATCAGATACGCAGTATTTT. The encoded protein is CASSRWTSGGSDTQYF.

V is TRBV4-1 and J is TRBJ2-2, with D tentatively TRBD1 (6 bases). Trimming cost V 2 bases and J 2 bases, with 12 bases left between them. The CDR3 is 16 residues long. In germline, CDR1 is MGHRA, CDR2 YSYEKL. CDR3 nucleotide sequence: TGCGCCAGCAGCCAACCTCGACAGGCAAACACCGGGGAGCTGTTTTTT. Protein product: CASSQPRQANTGELFF.

This clone was picked up a small number of times. CDR3 DNA: TGTGCCAGCAGTTATACCCCCCCGGGGAACACCGGGGAGCTGTTTTTT. Translating gives CASSYTPPGNTGELFF. The rearrangement links TRBV6-6 to TRBJ2-2; D uncertain. Trimming shortened V by 3 bases and J by 1 base, and 12 bases separated the two germline ends. This CDR3 is 16 amino acids long. Germline CDR1 MNHNY, CDR2 SVGAGI (reference sequence).

This clone has only a few counts. This CDR3 reads CASSFVSGELFF. The CDR3 coding sequence is TGTGCCAGCAGTTTTGTGTCAGGGGAGCTGTTTTTT. The chain uses TRBV28 and TRBJ2-2; no reliable D call. Trimming removed 3 bases at V and 8 bases at J, with 7 bases between. The CDR3 covers 12 residues. CDR1 and CDR2 (germline): MDHEN, SYDVKM. The full variable domain, completed using reference TRBV28 and TRBJ2-2, is DVKVTQSSRYLVKRTGEKVFLECVQDMDHENMFWYRQDPGLGLRLIYFSYDVKMKEKGDIPEGYSVSREKKERFSLILESASTNQTSMYLCASSFVSGELFFGEGSRLTVL.

Here the CDR3 DNA reads TGTGCCAGCAGGGGGACACTACTCAATGAGCAGTTCTTC. This gives the protein CASRGTLLNEQFF. The chain combines TRBV28 with TRBJ2-1; tentative D call: TRBD1 (6 bases). This CDR3 has 13 residues. V gave up 6 bases and J gave up 6 bases, with 12 bases separating them. CDR1 MDHEN and CDR2 SYDVKM come from the germline V gene.

In its sample, this clone was seen a few times. The chain carries TRBV11-2 and TRBJ2-5, with 7 bases lining up with TRBD2. The CDR3 totals 16 residues. Germline loops: CDR1 SGHAT, CDR2 FQNNGV. V lost 4 bases to trimming and J lost 4 bases; unmatched junction nucleotides: 12. The CDR3 DNA reads TGTGCCAGCAGCTCCTTTGGGGGAGGGCTCGGAGAGACCCAGTACTTC. It translates to CASSSFGGGLGETQYF.

V and J are TRBV27 and TRBJ1-2; tentative D call: TRBD1 (6 bases). Trimming left V 6 bases short and J 6 bases short, with 11 bases between. CDR3 length: 12 amino acids. CDR1 and CDR2 from the germline V gene are MNHEY and SMNVEV (reference sequence). DNA of the CDR3: TGTGCCAGCAGACAGGGTACGGATGGCTACACCTTC. Amino acid sequence: CASRQGTDGYTF.